Below, one T cell receptor beta chain is given with its context. Its specificity is unknown. This record belongs to a study of graft-versus-host responses after intestinal transplantation. Study background: All recipients got anti-thymocyte globulin induction, then tacrolimus and steroids for roughly 3 years. Study outcomes and limitations: There were GvH clones found in recipient marrow, and some of them appeared first in ileum or blood. The presence of high graft-versus-host to host-versus-graft clonal ratios in allografts characterized patients with graft-donor T cell macrochimerism.

Germline V lookup: CDR1 DFQATT, CDR2 SNEGSKA (reference sequence). The CDR3 is made up of 10 amino acids. Trimming pared 5 bases from V and 8 bases from J, leaving 7 bases between. Sequenced by immunoSEQ multiplex PCR; TCRdb stores in-frame clones only, minus some. This sample yields roughly 100,000 clones, of which approximately 94% are seen a single time; less than 1.5% belongs to the top ten. The sample consisted of unstimulated CD8+ T cells sorted from spleen or lymph node cells, taken before intestinal transplant. The genes are TRBV20-1 and TRBJ2-1; D not resolved. The source is a human donor who received an intestinal transplant. CDR3 in DNA: TGCAGTGCTTACTCACATGAGCAGTTCTTC. Translation gives CSAYSHEQFF.